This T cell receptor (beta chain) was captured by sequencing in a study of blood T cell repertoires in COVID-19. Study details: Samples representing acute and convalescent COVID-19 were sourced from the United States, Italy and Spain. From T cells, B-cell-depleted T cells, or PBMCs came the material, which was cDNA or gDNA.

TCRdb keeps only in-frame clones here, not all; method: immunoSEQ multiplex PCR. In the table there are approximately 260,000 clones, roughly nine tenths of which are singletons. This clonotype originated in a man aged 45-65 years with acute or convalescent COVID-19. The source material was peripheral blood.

The CDR3, as DNA: TGTGCCAGCAGCCCCCTAGCGGTGAAATCCTACGAGCAGTACTTC. As protein: CASSPLAVKSYEQYF. This chain connects TRBV7-8 to TRBJ2-7; 7 bases map to TRBD2. CDR1 SGHVS and CDR2 FQNEAQ come from the germline V gene. The CDR3 runs 15 residues. V was clipped by 5 bases and J by 1 base; unmatched bases: 8.